This paragraph reports one T cell receptor (beta chain). The sample belongs to a study of siplizumab effects on memory and regulatory T cells. This table comes from immunoSEQ multiplex PCR, and its TCRdb copy is limited to in-frame clones, with some not included. The repertoire holds tens of thousands of clones, 80% to 95% seen once, with 5.5% to 7.5% in the top ten. Material for sequencing was CD8+ T cells sorted from blood. This TCR came from a human donor in good health.

CDR3 loop: CASSQDLGVEKLFF. The CDR3 bases are TGCGCCAGCAGCCAAGATCTGGGGGTTGAAAAACTGTTTTTT. V and J are TRBV4-1 and TRBJ1-4, with D maybe TRBD1 (5 bases). Trimming stripped 0 bases from V and 7 bases from J, with 9 bases between. Germline CDR1 MGHRA, CDR2 YSYEKL. The CDR3 consists of 14 residues.